This entry lists 19 T cell receptor beta chains sequenced from one sample in a study of blood T cells in healthy people across ages. A second roughly 6 to 12 cycle PCR used barcoded and J-beta primers. One entry per CDR3 protein results from TCRdb running MiXCR on the 5' RACE reads. In the table there are 800,000 or so distinct CDR3 sequences, around a quarter of which are singletons. These records were also assigned to another study, of T cells of mothers and their children.

Sequences were obtained from blood. The receptors were gathered from a boy younger than 18 in good health.

The V gene is TRBV18, the J gene TRBJ2-7; D gene unclear. Germline V gene sequence: CDR1 KGHSH, CDR2 LQKENI. V gave up 4 bases and J gave up 2 bases, with 12 bases separating them. This CDR3 has 14 residues. CDR3 sequence: CASSLPDGAYEQYF. The CDR3 DNA sequence: TGTGCCAGCTCACTCCCCGATGGGGCCTACGAGCAGTACTTC.

This clonotype was seen only a few times. The rearrangement uses TRBV6-2 or TRBV6-3 and TRBJ2-7; D is perhaps TRBD2 (6 bases). Trimming pared 0 bases from V and 1 base from J, leaving 16 bases between. CDR1 is MNHEY, CDR2 SVGEGT, per germline. The CDR3 contains 17 residues. Here the CDR3 DNA reads TGTGCCAGCAGTTACTCGATCTGGGGGGATAGGTCCTACGAGCAGTACTTC. Translation: CASSYSIWGDRSYEQYF.

The V call is TRBV6-2 or TRBV6-3, the J call TRBJ2-7; 11 bases are a match to TRBD2. The DNA end is a closer match to TRBJ2-1, so the J assignment may be wrong. The CDR3 runs to 16 residues. Germline CDR1 MNHEY, CDR2 SVGEGT. The CDR3 DNA reads as TGTGCCAGCAATATCGCTAGCGGGAGGAGGTACAATGAGCAGTTCTTC. This codes for CASNIASGRRYNEQFF.

In its sample, this clonotype was seen a few times. The gene calls are TRBV29-1 and TRBJ2-7, with 11 bases that match TRBD1. The CDR3 totals 14 residues. Losses at the gene ends were 7 bases for V and 2 bases for J; bases not matched to a gene: 7. CDR1 and CDR2 (germline): SQVTM, ANQGSEA. CDR3 coding DNA: TGCAGCGCCGGCGGGACAGGGGGGACCTACGAGCAGTACTTC. This encodes CSAGGTGGTYEQYF.

About this clonotype itself: The conserved phenylalanine or tryptophan normally closing the CDR3 is absent here, so this likely arose from a read error. The CDR3 loop is CASSDSGRAYNEQFL. CDR3 nucleotides: TGTGCCAGCAGCGATAGCGGGAGGGCCTACAATGAGCAGTTCCTC. The rearrangement links TRBV9 to TRBJ2-1, with 11 bases lining up with TRBD2. Unmatched junction bases numbered 1, after V lost 3 bases and J lost 2 bases. Germline loops: CDR1 SGDLS, CDR2 YYNGEE. This CDR3 has 15 amino acids.

The J gene is TRBJ1-4, the V gene TRBV9; D is possibly TRBD1 (6 bases). Germline lookup yields CDR1 SGDLS and CDR2 YYNGEE. The CDR3 has 17 amino acids. V was cut by 0 bases and J by 2 bases, with 14 bases left in between. This chain's CDR3 is CASSVEGRGTTNEKLFF. CDR3 coding DNA: TGTGCCAGCAGCGTAGAAGGGAGGGGGACCACTAATGAAAAACTGTTTTTT.

V is TRBV29-1 and J is TRBJ1-5, with TRBD1 matching over 11 bases. V gave up 7 bases and J gave up 4 bases; unmatched junction bases: 9. The length of the CDR3 is 15 residues. Germline lookup yields CDR1 SQVTM and CDR2 ANQGSEA. CDR3 region: CSAQHGTGGNQPQHF. The DNA of the CDR3 is TGCAGCGCGCAGCATGGGACAGGGGGGAATCAGCCCCAGCATTTT.

The chain employs TRBV20-1 and TRBJ2-5; TRBD2 agrees at 7 bases. The germline gives CDR1 DFQATT, CDR2 SNEGSKA (reference sequence). J was trimmed by 4 bases and V by 1 base; bases with no gene match: 6. The CDR3 length is 14 residues. The CDR3 loop reads CSARGRAGVETQYF. In DNA form, the CDR3 reads TGCAGTGCTAGAGGCAGGGCGGGAGTAGAGACCCAGTACTTC.

This chain connects TRBV27 to TRBJ1-4, with TRBD1 as a possible D gene (5 bases). Deletions cut 7 bases from V and 5 bases from J, with 17 bases between. CDR1 is MNHEY and CDR2 is SMNVEV in the germline V gene (reference sequence). The CDR3 extends over 15 amino acids. As DNA, the CDR3 is TGTGCCAGCAAACTCACCGACCGACAGAATGAAAAACTGTTTTTT. Translating gives CASKLTDRQNEKLFF.

There are a few counts of this clonotype. The chain combines TRBV20-1 with TRBJ2-7; tentative D call: TRBD1 (5 bases). From germline, CDR1 is DFQATT and CDR2 SNEGSKA (reference sequence). V was pared by 5 bases and J by 3 bases, with 14 bases between. The CDR3 contains 13 residues. CDR3 sequence (DNA): TGCAGTGCTCGTGGACACGAAAACTACGAGCAGTACTTC. It yields the protein CSARGHENYEQYF.

With regard to this clonotype: The junction differs from germline at one of its ends, possibly a read error. The CDR3 DNA is TGTGCCAGCTCTCCCGAAAAACTGCTTTTT. Translating it yields CASSPEKLLF. The V call is TRBV7-9, the J call TRBJ1-4; no firm D call. The CDR3 has 10 residues. Germline assignment: CDR1 SEHNR and CDR2 FQNEAQ (reference sequence).

V gene TRBV7-2 combines with J gene TRBJ2-7; TRBD2 aligns across 8 bases. CDR1 and CDR2 from the germline V gene are SGHTA and FQGNSA. Germline trimming cut 1 base from V and 3 bases from J; bases unmatched to any gene: 8. The CDR3 is made up of 16 amino acids. CDR3: CASSLEGREAYYEQYF. CDR3 DNA sequence: TGTGCCAGCAGCTTAGAGGGGCGGGAGGCCTACTACGAGCAGTACTTC.

The chain combines TRBV7-3 with TRBJ2-5; D might be TRBD2 (5 bases). The last part of the DNA fits TRBJ2-7 better; the J call may be wrong. Germline assignment: CDR1 SGHTA and CDR2 FQGTGA. This CDR3 is 13 amino acids long. The CDR3 protein is CASSLNSAGEQYF. In DNA, the CDR3 is TGTGCCAGCAGCTTAAATAGCGCCGGCGAGCAGTACTTC.

This clonotype was detected ten times or more. CDR3 bases: TGCGCCAGCAGTCCGGGACTAGCGGTCTACAATGAGCAGTTCTTC. It is translated as CASSPGLAVYNEQFF. The chain joins TRBV4-3 to TRBJ2-1; 11 positions agree with TRBD2. The J segment lost 3 bases and the V segment lost 6 bases, leaving 4 bases of the junction unmatched. The CDR3 spans 15 residues. Germline V lookup: CDR1 LGHNA, CDR2 YSLEER.

This clonotype appeared once. This may stem from a read error, because a much larger clone lies one nucleotide away. The chain uses TRBV7-9 and TRBJ2-5; no clear D gene. The CDR3 loop spans 13 amino acids. Germline V lookup: CDR1 SEHNR, CDR2 FQNEAQ (reference sequence). The CDR3 sequence: CASSQGPGGKGFF. The DNA for the CDR3 is TGTGCCAGCAGCCAAGGACCGGGCGGTAAAGGGTTCTTC.

In this sample, this clonotype turned up a few times. The chain combines TRBV28 with TRBJ2-3, with TRBD1 as a possible D gene (7 bases). The V end was cut by 8 bases, the J end by 4 bases, with 13 bases between. Germline V gene sequence: CDR1 MDHEN, CDR2 SYDVKM. This CDR3 contains 13 residues. This CDR3 reads CASYRGGADTQYF. CDR3 in DNA: TGTGCCAGCTACAGGGGAGGCGCAGATACGCAGTATTTT.

This clonotype was counted at least ten times. The chain is built from TRBV28 and TRBJ2-3; possible D gene TRBD2, 6 bases. V was shortened by 6 bases and J by 4 bases, with 11 bases between the two germline ends. This CDR3 has 13 residues. Germline V gene lookup returns CDR1 MDHEN and CDR2 SYDVKM. Here the CDR3 reads CASSLGGSDTQYF. CDR3 sequence (DNA): TGTGCCAGCAGCTTGGGGGGATCAGATACGCAGTATTTT.

This clonotype was counted a few times. The CDR3 region is CSVSVGMNTEAFF. Here the CDR3 DNA reads TGCAGCGTTTCCGTCGGCATGAACACTGAAGCTTTCTTT. The chain has TRBV29-1 and TRBJ1-1; D is uncertain. The CDR3 spans 13 residues. The V end lost 5 bases, the J end lost 0 bases, and 10 bases lay between the germline ends. Looked up from germline, CDR1 is SQVTM and CDR2 is ANQGSEA. The full variable domain, its missing parts supplied by reference TRBV29-1 and TRBJ1-1, is SAVISQKPSRDICQRGTSLTIQCQVDSQVTMMFWYRQQPGQSLTLIATANQGSEATYESGFVIDKFPISRPNLTFSTLTVSNMSPEDSSIYLCSVSVGMNTEAFFGQGTRLTVV.

This clonotype turned up a few times. The chain joins TRBV4-1 to TRBJ2-2; perhaps D is TRBD1 or TRBD2 (5 bases each). This CDR3 spans 15 amino acids. V was shortened by 7 bases and J by 4 bases, with 16 bases between the two germline ends. Germline V gene lookup returns CDR1 MGHRA and CDR2 YSYEKL. In DNA, the CDR3 is TGCGCCAGCAAAGGGGTGGGGGTAGGCACCGGGGAGCTGTTTTTT. Translation: CASKGVGVGTGELFF.